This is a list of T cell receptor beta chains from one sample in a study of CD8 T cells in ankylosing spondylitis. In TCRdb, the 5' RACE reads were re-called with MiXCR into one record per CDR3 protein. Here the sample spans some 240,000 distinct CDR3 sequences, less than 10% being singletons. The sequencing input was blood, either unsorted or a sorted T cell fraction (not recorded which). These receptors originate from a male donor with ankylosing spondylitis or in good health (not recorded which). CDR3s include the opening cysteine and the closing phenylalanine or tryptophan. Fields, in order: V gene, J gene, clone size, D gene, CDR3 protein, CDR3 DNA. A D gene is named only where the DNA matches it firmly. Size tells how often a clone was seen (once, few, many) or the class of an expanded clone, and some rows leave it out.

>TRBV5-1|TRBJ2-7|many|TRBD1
CASSLTTGAYEQYF
TGCGCCAGCAGCTTGACAACAGGGGCCTACGAGCAGTACTTC
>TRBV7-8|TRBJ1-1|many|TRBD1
CASSLRRTGTEAFF
TGTGCCAGCAGCTTAAGGAGGACAGGGACTGAAGCTTTCTTT
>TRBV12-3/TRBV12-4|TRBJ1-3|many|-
CASSSRASGNTIYF
TGTGCCAGCAGCTCAAGAGCCTCTGGAAACACCATATATTTT
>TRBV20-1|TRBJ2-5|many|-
CSARRSQETQYF
TGCAGTGCGCGACGGTCCCAAGAGACCCAGTACTTC
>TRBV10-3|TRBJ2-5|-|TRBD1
CATSPGQQETQYF
TGTGCCACTTCGCCGGGACAGCAAGAGACCCAGTACTTC
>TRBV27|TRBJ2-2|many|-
CASSLKWTGELFF
TGTGCCAGCAGTTTAAAATGGACCGGGGAGCTGTTTTTT
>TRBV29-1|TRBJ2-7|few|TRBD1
CSVEVPGQGLEQYF
TGCAGCGTTGAAGTACCGGGACAGGGTCTCGAGCAGTACTTC
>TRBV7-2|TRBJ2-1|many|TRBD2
CASSLLAGGLYEQFF
TGTGCCAGCAGCCTGCTAGCGGGGGGGCTGTATGAGCAGTTCTTC
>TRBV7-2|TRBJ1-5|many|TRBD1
CASSLFGTGRNQPQHF
TGTGCCAGCAGCTTATTTGGGACAGGGAGGAATCAGCCCCAGCATTTT
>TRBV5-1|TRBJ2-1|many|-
CASRTGETYNEQFF
TGCGCCAGCAGGACCGGGGAGACCTACAATGAGCAGTTCTTC
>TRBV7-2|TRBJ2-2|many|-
CASSLVEAGELFF
TGTGCCAGCAGCCTAGTTGAGGCAGGGGAGCTGTTTTTT
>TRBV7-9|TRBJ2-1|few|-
CASSLAVGEQFF
TGTGCCAGCAGCTTAGCTGTAGGCGAGCAGTTCTTC
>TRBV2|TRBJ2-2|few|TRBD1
CAGKTGVLTGELFF
TGTGCCGGCAAGACAGGGGTCCTCACCGGGGAGCTGTTTTTT
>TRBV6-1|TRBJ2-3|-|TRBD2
CAGTNGGSTDTQYF
TGTGCCGGAACTAACGGGGGGAGCACAGATACGCAGTATTTT
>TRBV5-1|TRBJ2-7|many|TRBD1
CASSFSTGGSNEQYF
TGCGCCAGCAGCTTTTCGACAGGGGGTTCAAACGAGCAGTACTTC
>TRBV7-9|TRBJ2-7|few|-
CASSPSPAGTPYEQYF
TGTGCCAGCAGCCCCAGTCCAGCCGGAACGCCCTACGAGCAGTACTTC
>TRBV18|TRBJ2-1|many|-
CASSPKRSSYNEQFF
TGTGCCAGCTCACCGAAGCGGAGCTCCTACAATGAGCAGTTCTTC
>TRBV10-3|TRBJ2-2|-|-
CAISLTPGELFF
TGTGCCATCAGTCTGACCCCCGGGGAGCTGTTTTTT
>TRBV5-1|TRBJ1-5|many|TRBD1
CASSTGQAGNQPQHF
TGCGCCAGCAGCACGGGACAGGCGGGCAATCAGCCCCAGCATTTT
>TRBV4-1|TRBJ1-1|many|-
CASSQGLTGPNTEAFF
TGCGCCAGCAGCCAAGGTCTTACGGGACCGAACACTGAAGCTTTCTTT
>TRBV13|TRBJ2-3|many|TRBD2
CASSPSGLTDTQYF
TGTGCCAGCAGCCCTAGCGGCCTGACAGATACGCAGTATTTT
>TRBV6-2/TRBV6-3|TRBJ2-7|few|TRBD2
CASSYGLAGRQAEQYF
TGTGCCAGCAGTTACGGACTAGCGGGGAGGCAGGCCGAGCAGTACTTC
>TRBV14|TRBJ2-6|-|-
CASSHTAGANVLTF
TGTGCCAGCAGCCATACAGCTGGGGCCAACGTCCTGACTTTC
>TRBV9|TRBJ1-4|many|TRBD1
CASSAGPGQGNEKLFF
TGTGCCAGCAGCGCCGGACCGGGACAGGGGAATGAAAAACTGTTTTTT
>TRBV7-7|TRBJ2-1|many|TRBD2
CASSLVLRTSGSNEQFF
TGTGCTAGCAGCTTAGTTCTTCGGACTAGCGGGTCTAATGAGCAGTTCTTC
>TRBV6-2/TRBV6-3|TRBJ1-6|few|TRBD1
CASSTYIDRDDSPLHF
TGTGCCAGCAGCACCTACATTGACAGGGATGATTCACCCCTCCACTTT
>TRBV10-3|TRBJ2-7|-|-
CAISPDGRSSYEQYF
TGTGCCATCAGTCCGGACGGTAGGAGCTCCTACGAGCAGTACTTC
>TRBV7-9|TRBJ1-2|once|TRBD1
CASSSPGGSYGYTF
TGTGCCAGCAGCTCACCAGGGGGCAGCTATGGCTACACCTTC
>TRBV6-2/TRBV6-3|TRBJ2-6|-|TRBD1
CASSYFGLSTDRGYGANVLTF
TGTGCCAGCAGTTACTTCGGGCTTTCTACTGACAGGGGGTACGGGGCCAACGTCCTGACTTTC
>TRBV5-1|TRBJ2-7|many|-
CASSNRGTEQYF
TGCGCCAGCAGCAATAGAGGGACCGAGCAGTACTTC
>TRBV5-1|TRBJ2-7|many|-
CASSLDRTRGQYF
TGCGCCAGCAGCTTGGACAGGACCCGGGGGCAGTACTTC
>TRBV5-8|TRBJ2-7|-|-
CASSWGRGGLQQYF
TGTGCCAGCAGCTGGGGCAGGGGCGGATTGCAGCAGTACTTC
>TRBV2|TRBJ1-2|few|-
CASSESQAGLYGYTF
TGTGCCAGCAGTGAATCCCAGGCCGGGCTATACGGCTACACCTTC
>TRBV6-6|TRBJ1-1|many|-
CASSPRTLGRNTEAFF
TGTGCCAGCAGTCCCAGGACCCTTGGGAGGAACACTGAAGCTTTCTTT
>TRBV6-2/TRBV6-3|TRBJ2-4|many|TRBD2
CASNTLGLAGVLAKNIQYF
TGTGCCAGCAACACCCTGGGACTAGCGGGGGTTTTAGCCAAAAACATTCAGTACTTC
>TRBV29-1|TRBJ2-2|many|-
CSVGQVNTGELFF
TGCAGCGTTGGACAGGTGAACACCGGGGAGCTGTTTTTT
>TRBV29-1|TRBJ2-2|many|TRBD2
CSVRGSGGSNTGELFF
TGCAGCGTTAGGGGTAGCGGGGGCTCGAACACCGGGGAGCTGTTTTTT
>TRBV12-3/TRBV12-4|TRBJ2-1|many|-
CASSLDPGWNEQFF
TGTGCCAGCAGTTTAGATCCCGGGTGGAATGAGCAGTTCTTC
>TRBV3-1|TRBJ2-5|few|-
CACSQVLSGVSNLGTQYF
TGTGCCTGCAGCCAGGTCCTGTCAGGGGTCTCTAATTTAGGGACCCAGTACTTC
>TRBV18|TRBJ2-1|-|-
CASSPVQNEQFF
TGTGCCAGCTCACCAGTACAGAATGAGCAGTTCTTC
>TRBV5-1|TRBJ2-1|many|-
CASSLAVGGLGNEQFF
TGCGCCAGCAGCTTGGCCGTGGGGGGTCTTGGTAATGAGCAGTTCTTC
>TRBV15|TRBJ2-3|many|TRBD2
CATSRGLAGGTDTQYF
TGTGCCACCAGCAGAGGACTAGCGGGGGGCACAGATACGCAGTATTTT
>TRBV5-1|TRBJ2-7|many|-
CASSLDRFDAYEQYF
TGCGCCAGCAGCTTGGACAGGTTTGACGCCTACGAGCAGTACTTC
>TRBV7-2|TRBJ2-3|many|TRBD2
CASSSRTSGRDTQYF
TGTGCCAGCAGCTCTAGGACTAGCGGGAGAGATACGCAGTATTTT
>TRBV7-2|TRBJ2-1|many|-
CASTRPIYGTRCFF
TGTGCCAGCACCCGACCGATTTACGGCACTAGATGTTTCTTC
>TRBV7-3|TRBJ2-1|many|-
CASSSFGSPSEIF
TGTGCCAGCAGCTCCTTTGGGAGCCCGTCCGAGATCTTC
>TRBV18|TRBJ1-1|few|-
CASSSREGDTEAFF
TGTGCCAGCTCATCGAGGGAAGGGGACACTGAAGCTTTCTTT